These T cell receptor beta chains were read from a single sample in a study of blood T cell repertoires in COVID-19. Generated by immunoSEQ multiplex PCR, the TCRdb table keeps only in-frame clones and is missing some. The sample has some 300,000 clones, roughly 89% seen once. The sample taken for sequencing was PBMCs or T cells enriched from blood (not recorded which). Receptor source: a woman aged 45-65 years who had been exposed to COVID-19. The CDR3 runs from the conserved cysteine through the conserved F or W. A D gene is named only where the DNA matches it firmly. Rows give clone size only sometimes, using once, few, many, or a class for an expanded clone.

V	size	D	J	CDR3	DNA
TRBV5-1	few	NA	TRBJ2-7	CASSLDSRTYEQYF	TGCGCCAGCAGCTTGGACAGCCGAACCTACGAGCAGTACTTC
TRBV5-5	NA	NA	TRBJ1-6	CASSWEQGTRNSPLHF	TGTGCCAGCAGCTGGGAACAGGGCACGAGGAATTCACCCCTCCACTTT
TRBV12-2	NA	NA	TRBJ1-2	CASRFKGDRWANYGYTF	TGTGCAAGTCGCTTCAAGGGGGACAGGTGGGCTAACTATGGCTACACCTTC
TRBV19	NA	TRBD1	TRBJ1-2	CASSAQGQGTYTF	TGTGCCAGTAGCGCCCAGGGACAGGGGACCTACACCTTC
TRBV3-1/TRBV3-2	NA	TRBD2	TRBJ2-7	CASSQTTSGGHEQYF	TGTGCCAGCAGCCAAACGACTAGCGGGGGGCACGAGCAGTACTTC
TRBV4-1	NA	NA	TRBJ2-1	CASRIEREVDEQFF	TGCGCCAGCAGAATAGAAAGGGAGGTGGATGAGCAGTTCTTC
TRBV19	NA	TRBD1	TRBJ2-1	CASSPTGEIEYNEQFF	TGTGCCAGTAGTCCGACAGGGGAAATAGAGTACAATGAGCAGTTCTTC
TRBV4-1	NA	NA	TRBJ1-5	CASSATDQPQHF	TGCGCCAGCAGCGCTACAGACCAGCCCCAGCATTTT
TRBV30	NA	TRBD1	TRBJ1-2	CAWAGTGRFNYGYTF	TGTGCCTGGGCCGGGACAGGGAGATTTAACTATGGCTACACCTTC
TRBV9	NA	TRBD1	TRBJ1-6	CASSLTGTGEAPLHF	TGTGCCAGCAGCTTGACCGGGACAGGGGAGGCACCCCTCCACTTT
TRBV28	once	TRBD2	TRBJ2-1	CASRASGGPYNEQFF	TGTGCCAGCAGGGCTAGCGGGGGGCCCTACAATGAGCAGTTCTTC
TRBV2	NA	NA	TRBJ2-7	CASSLRLVSYEQYF	TGTGCCAGCAGTTTACGACTTGTCTCCTACGAGCAGTACTTC
TRBV6-5	NA	NA	TRBJ1-2	CASSSRDGRYGYTF	TGTGCCAGCAGTAGTCGGGACGGGAGATATGGCTACACCTTC
TRBV27	NA	TRBD2	TRBJ2-3	CASSLRGTSGGYTDTQYF	TGTGCCAGCAGTTTGAGGGGGACTAGCGGGGGTTACACAGATACGCAGTATTTT
TRBV30	NA	TRBD2	TRBJ2-1	CAWTLLAGYNEQFF	TGTGCCTGGACACTACTAGCGGGGTACAATGAGCAGTTCTTC
TRBV5-1	NA	TRBD2	TRBJ2-5	CASSSSPTSGGASQETQYF	TGCGCCAGCAGCTCATCCCCGACTAGCGGGGGGGCGAGCCAAGAGACCCAGTACTTC
TRBV11-2	NA	NA	TRBJ2-1	CASSPPGRLHEQFF	TGTGCCAGCAGTCCACCAGGGCGGCTCCATGAGCAGTTCTTC
TRBV6-5	NA	NA	TRBJ1-6	CASSYQGSPLHF	TGTGCCAGCAGTTACCAGGGTTCACCCCTCCACTTT
TRBV25-1	NA	NA	TRBJ2-2	CASSELGTANTGELFF	TGTGCCAGCAGTGAATTGGGTACAGCGAACACCGGGGAGCTGTTTTTT
TRBV7-2	NA	NA	TRBJ2-2	CASRASADTGELFF	TGTGCCAGCAGGGCTAGCGCGGACACCGGGGAGCTGTTTTTT
TRBV25-1	NA	NA	TRBJ2-5	CASSEFGGGRQETQYF	TGTGCCAGCAGTGAATTCGGGGGTGGGAGGCAAGAGACCCAGTACTTC
TRBV28	NA	TRBD1	TRBJ1-3	CASSSGQSSGNTIYF	TGTGCCAGCAGTTCGGGACAGTCCTCTGGAAACACCATATATTTT
TRBV7-9	NA	NA	TRBJ2-1	CASQGTEKFF	TGTGCCAGCCAGGGGACCGAGAAGTTCTTC
TRBV2	NA	NA	TRBJ2-7	CASSERVYSPSYEQYF	TGTGCCAGCAGTGAGAGAGTATACTCCCCCTCCTACGAGCAGTACTTC
TRBV3-1/TRBV3-2	NA	NA	TRBJ1-1	CASSQRGKVTEAFF	TGTGCCAGCAGCCAACGGGGTAAGGTGACTGAAGCTTTCTTT
TRBV19	NA	TRBD1	TRBJ1-6	CASSIPGTGGIATLHF	TGTGCCAGTAGCATTCCCGGGACAGGGGGCATTGCCACCCTCCACTTT
TRBV4-1	NA	TRBD1	TRBJ2-5	CASSQPGGKETQYF	TGCGCCAGCAGCCAACCAGGGGGCAAAGAGACCCAGTACTTC